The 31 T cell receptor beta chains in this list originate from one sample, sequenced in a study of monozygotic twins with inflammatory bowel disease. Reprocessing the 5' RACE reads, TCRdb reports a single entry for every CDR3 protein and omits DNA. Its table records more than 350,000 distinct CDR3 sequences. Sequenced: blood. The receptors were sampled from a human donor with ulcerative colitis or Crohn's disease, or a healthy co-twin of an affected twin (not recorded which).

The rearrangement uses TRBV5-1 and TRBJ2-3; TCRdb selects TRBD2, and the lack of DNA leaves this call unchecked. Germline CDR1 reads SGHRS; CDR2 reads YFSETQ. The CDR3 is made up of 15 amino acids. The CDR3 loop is CASTPAGGSRDTQYF. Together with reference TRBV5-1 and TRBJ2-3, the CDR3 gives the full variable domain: KAGVTQTPRYLIKTRGQQVTLSCSPISGHRSVSWYQQTPGQGLQFLFEYFSETQRNKGNFPGRFSGRQFSNSRSEMNVSTLELGDSALYLCASTPAGGSRDTQYFGPGTRLTVL.

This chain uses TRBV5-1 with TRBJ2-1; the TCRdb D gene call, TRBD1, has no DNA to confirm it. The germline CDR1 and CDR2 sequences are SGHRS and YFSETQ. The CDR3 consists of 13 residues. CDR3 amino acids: CASSSVPYNEQFF.

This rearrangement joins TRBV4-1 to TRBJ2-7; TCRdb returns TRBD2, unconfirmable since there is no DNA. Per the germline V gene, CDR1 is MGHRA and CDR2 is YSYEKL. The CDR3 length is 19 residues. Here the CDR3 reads CASSQEEPATRTASYEQYF.

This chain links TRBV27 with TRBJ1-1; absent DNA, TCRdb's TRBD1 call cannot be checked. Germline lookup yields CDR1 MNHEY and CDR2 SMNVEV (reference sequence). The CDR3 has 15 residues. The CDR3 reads CASSPWTGGNTEAFF.

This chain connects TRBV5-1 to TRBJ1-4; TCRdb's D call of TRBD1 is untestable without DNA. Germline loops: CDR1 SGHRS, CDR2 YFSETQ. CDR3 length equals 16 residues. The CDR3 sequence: CASRRGALDSREKLFF.

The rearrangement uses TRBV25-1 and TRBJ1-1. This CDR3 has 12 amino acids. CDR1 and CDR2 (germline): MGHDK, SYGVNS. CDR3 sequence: CASTDGVTEAFF. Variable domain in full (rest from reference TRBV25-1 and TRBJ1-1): EADIYQTPRYLVIGTGKKITLECSQTMGHDKMYWYQQDPGMELHLIHYSYGVNSTEKGDLSSESTVSRIRTEHFPLTLESARPSHTSQYLCASTDGVTEAFFGQGTRLTVV.

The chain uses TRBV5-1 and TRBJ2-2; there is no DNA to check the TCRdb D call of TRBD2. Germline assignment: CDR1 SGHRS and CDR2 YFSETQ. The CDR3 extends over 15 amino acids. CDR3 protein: CASSLASGRSGELFF.

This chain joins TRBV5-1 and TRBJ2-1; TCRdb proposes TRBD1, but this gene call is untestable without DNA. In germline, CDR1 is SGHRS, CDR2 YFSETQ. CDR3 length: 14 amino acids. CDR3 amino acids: CASRGQARGNEQFF.

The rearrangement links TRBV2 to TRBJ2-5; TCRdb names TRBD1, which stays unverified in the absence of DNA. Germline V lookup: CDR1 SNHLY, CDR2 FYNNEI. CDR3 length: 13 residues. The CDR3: CASSGGAQETQYF. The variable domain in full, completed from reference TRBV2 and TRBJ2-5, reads EPEVTQTPSHQVTQMGQEVILRCVPISNHLYFYWYRQILGQKVEFLVSFYNNEISEKSEIFDDQFSVERPDGSNFTLKIRSTKLEDSAMYFCASSGGAQETQYFGPGTRLLVL.

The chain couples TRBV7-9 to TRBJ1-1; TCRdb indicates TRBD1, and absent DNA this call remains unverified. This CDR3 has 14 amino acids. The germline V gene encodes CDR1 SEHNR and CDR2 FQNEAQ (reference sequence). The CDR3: CASSLQGVWTEAFF.

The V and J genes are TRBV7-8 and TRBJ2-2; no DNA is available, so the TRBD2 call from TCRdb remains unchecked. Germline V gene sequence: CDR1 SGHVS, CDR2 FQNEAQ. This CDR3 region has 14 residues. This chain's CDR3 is CATGARQVPGELFF.

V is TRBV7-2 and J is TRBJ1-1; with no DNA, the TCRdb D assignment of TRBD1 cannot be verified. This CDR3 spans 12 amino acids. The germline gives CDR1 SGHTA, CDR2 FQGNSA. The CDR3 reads CASSPWSTEAFF.

Here the CDR3 reads CASSSPPSGTLYEQYF. The chain carries TRBV7-2 and TRBJ2-7; absent DNA, TCRdb's TRBD2 call cannot be checked. The CDR3 is 16 residues long. The germline V gene has CDR1 SGHTA and CDR2 FQGNSA.

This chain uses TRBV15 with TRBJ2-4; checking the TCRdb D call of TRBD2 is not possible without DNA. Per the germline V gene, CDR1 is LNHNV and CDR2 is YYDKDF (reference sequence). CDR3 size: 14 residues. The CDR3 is CATSEEGPKNIQYF.

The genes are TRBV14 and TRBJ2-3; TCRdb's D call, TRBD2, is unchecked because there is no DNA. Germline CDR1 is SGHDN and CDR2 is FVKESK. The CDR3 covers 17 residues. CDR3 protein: CASSQGIERDLGDTQYF.

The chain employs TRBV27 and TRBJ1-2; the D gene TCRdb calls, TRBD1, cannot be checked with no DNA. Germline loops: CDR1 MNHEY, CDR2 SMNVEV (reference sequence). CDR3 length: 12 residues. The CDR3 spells CASRGGYYGYTF.

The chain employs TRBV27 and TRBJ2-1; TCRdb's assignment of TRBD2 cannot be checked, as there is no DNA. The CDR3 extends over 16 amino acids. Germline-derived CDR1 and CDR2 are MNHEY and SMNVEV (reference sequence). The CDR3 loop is CASSRVAGSSYNEQFF.

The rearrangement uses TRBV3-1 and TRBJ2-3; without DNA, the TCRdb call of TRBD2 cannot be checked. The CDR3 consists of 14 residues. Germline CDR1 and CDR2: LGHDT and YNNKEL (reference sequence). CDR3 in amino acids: CASSQGPHTDTQYF.

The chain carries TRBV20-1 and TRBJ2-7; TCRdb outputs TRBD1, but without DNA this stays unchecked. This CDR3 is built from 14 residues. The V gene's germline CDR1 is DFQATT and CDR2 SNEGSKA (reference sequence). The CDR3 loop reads CSALDSKTLYEQYF.

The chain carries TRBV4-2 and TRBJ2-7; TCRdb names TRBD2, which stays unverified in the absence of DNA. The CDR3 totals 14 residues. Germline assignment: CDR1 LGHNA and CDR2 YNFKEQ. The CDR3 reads CASSQDGLAYEQYF.

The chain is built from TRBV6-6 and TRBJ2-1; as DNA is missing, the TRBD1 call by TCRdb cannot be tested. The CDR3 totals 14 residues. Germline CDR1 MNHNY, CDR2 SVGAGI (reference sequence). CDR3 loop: CASSPQGHYNEQFF.

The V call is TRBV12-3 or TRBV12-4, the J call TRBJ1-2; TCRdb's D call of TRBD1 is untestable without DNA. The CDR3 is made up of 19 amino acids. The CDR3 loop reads CASSLNAGTGGENRYGYTF.

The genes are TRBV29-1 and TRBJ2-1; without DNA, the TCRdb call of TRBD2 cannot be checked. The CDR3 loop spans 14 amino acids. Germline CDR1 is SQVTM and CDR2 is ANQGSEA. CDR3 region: CSVEGRLARNEQFF.

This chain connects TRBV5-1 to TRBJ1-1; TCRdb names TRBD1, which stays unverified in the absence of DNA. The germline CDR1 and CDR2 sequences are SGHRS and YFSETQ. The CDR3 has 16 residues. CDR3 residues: CASSLVDRGLGTEAFF.

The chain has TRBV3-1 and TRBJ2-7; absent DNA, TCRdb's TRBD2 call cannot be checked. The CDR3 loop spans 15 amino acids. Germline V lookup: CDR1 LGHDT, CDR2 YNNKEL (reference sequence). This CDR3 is CASSQESGRFYEQYF.

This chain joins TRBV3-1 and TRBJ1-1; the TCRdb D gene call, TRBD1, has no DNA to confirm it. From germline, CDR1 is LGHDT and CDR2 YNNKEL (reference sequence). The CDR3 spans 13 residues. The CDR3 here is CASRGQVNTEAFF.

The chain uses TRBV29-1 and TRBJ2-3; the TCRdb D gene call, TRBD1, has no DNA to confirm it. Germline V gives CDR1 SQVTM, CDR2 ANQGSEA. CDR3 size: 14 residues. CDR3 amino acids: CSVAPGQNADTQYF.

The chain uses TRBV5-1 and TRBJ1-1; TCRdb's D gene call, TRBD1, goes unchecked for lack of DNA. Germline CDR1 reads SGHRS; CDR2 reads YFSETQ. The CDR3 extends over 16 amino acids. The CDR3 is CASSLSPGQGFTEAFF.

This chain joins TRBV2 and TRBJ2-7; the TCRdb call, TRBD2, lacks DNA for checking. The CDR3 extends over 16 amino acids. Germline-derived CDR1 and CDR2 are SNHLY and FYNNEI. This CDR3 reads CASSEDYGRAVYEQYF. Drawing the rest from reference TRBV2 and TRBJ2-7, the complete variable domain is EPEVTQTPSHQVTQMGQEVILRCVPISNHLYFYWYRQILGQKVEFLVSFYNNEISEKSEIFDDQFSVERPDGSNFTLKIRSTKLEDSAMYFCASSEDYGRAVYEQYFGPGTRLTVT.

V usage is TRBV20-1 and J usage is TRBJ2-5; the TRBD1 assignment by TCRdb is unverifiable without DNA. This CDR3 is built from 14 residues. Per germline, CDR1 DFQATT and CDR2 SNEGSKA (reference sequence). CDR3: CSAVKQGLKETQYF.

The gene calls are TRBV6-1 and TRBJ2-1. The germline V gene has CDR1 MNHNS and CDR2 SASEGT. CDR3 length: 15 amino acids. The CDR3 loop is CASSQSGLSYNEQFF.